Sequencing of this TCR beta chain was carried out in a study of graft-versus-host responses after intestinal transplantation. Some clones are missing from TCRdb's copy, which holds only in-frame ones; the method was immunoSEQ multiplex PCR. The table includes thousands of clones, about 30% detected once. Plated together were around 200,000 CFSE-labeled responder cells and around 200,000 irradiated, violet-dye-labeled stimulator cells. CDR3 length: 14 amino acids. The V and J ends lost 1 base and 8 bases respectively, with 14 bases between them. Germline V gene lookup returns CDR1 MGHRA and CDR2 YSYEKL.

This sample comprised alloreactive CD8+ T cells from a mixed lymphocyte reaction culture, obtained before intestinal transplant. Subset meaning: CFSE-low proliferating T cells sorted from roughly six-day pre-transplant mixed lymphocyte reaction (GvH or HvG direction). The sequence came from a human patient who received an intestinal transplant. V is TRBV4-1 and J is TRBJ1-1; D not resolved. The CDR3: CASSQVGEGGEAFF. In nucleotides, the CDR3 is TGCGCCAGCAGCCAAGTGGGAGAGGGCGGGGAAGCTTTCTTT.